Included here is one TCR beta chain sequence, with context. Its antigen is currently not known. No qualities accompany the bases; no much larger clone lies one base away. This sample stems from a study of shared clonotypes between healthy human individuals (dated by TCRdb to the early 2020s). Some background on the complete study: The cohort included a few men and a couple of women between 18 and 49 years of age. Different laboratories and diverse techniques were used to prepare libraries and sequence TCR repertoires, to increase sequencing depth and limit assay-specific biases. Blood TCR repertoires of roughly five healthy adults were deeply sequenced to estimate repertoire size and the extent of clonotype sharing between individuals. For each donor, CD4 naive and CD4 memory were each run on three plates, CD8 naive on two plates, and CD8 memory on one plate. Leukapheresis yielded between about 0.94 and 8.9 billion PBMCs per donor. What the work shows at the level of the full study, not this receptor alone: Sampling was restricted to blood, and TCR repertoires in tissue are likely to differ from TCR repertoires in blood. Compared with non-shared clonotypes, the clonotypes found in all four sorted-subset donors had higher generation probabilities. Based on pairwise subsampling, the degree of clonotype sharing among donors was expected to be affected by sequencing depth. About 4.5% of naive CD4, 3% to 4% of naive CD8, 2.3% of memory CD4, and 0.35% to 0.4% of memory CD8 clonotypes were shared across a handful of donors. Incomplete sequencing was indicated by rarefaction of sorted-subset datasets, despite the large sequencing depth. Because the study included only a small number of donors, the genetic and exposure-history diversity represented was limited. Naive subsets generally had larger estimated clonotype richness than memory subsets did.

The donors were healthy, HIV-negative adults with no recently reported acute infections or vaccinations. Only Caucasian adults living in Nashville, Tennessee, USA were represented among the donors. CD4+ T cells were enriched by magnetic negative selection; naive cells were then positively selected on CD45RA, and the negative fraction formed the memory subset. Blood was obtained by leukapheresis, after which PBMCs were separated by Ficoll-Histopaque density gradient centrifugation and cryopreserved in liquid nitrogen vapor phase. Purity and quantity of every magnetically sorted T cell population were checked by analytical flow cytometry. Genomic DNA was isolated from every sorted fraction and measured by UV absorbance on a Nanodrop 2000c. The CDR3 starts with the cysteine, ends with the phenylalanine, and has 13 residues. Only the CDR3 portion is preserved as DNA: 39 bases, with reading frame beginning at the first base. Via the germline V gene, CDR1 is MDHEN and CDR2 SYDVKM. Germline trimming: 10 bases from V, 4 bases from J; junction bases outside gene matches: 10.

Using the deep immunoSEQ assay, multiplex PCR amplified TCR CDR3 regions from genomic DNA. Extracted genomic DNA from each cell subset was distributed evenly across all wells of several immunoSEQ 96-well plates, and each plate was treated as a replicate. Each replicate PCR for sorted subsets received about 0.2 ug genomic DNA, equal to some 32,000 T cell genomes. Purified libraries were quantified with a Qubit 3.0 fluorometer, sized on a Bioanalyzer 2100, and re-quantified with the KAPA Library Quantification kit. Every immunoSEQ 96-well plate was sequenced on a dedicated single-read 150-cycle Illumina NextSeq 550 flow cell. On the study's bioinformatics: Because the immunoSEQ output included only junctional sequences and no quality scores, the filtering could not be the same as the filtering used for full-length reads. Sequences were annotated with PyIR, a Python wrapper for IgBLAST v1.9, using IMGT germline references to assign V/J genes and CDR3. Reads were removed for weak V/J assignments (E-value above 1e-6), missing CDR3, stop codons, out-of-frame junctions, or ambiguous translated residues. A V3J clonotype was defined by an identical inferred V gene, J gene, and CDR3 amino acid sequence. Percentage overlap between repertoires was calculated by dividing the number of shared unique clonotypes by the size of the smaller repertoire. RTK rarefaction, the Chao1 estimator, and Recon v2.1 estimates of unobserved clonotypes were used to assess repertoire richness. OLGA was used to compute generation probabilities for all TCRbeta clonotypes that the gDNA method yielded from a handful of donors. In its TCRdb copy, this immuneACCESS table keeps in-frame sequences only and misses some clones. Where compared with another copy, unresolved V genes explain less than half of these, and the others have no known cause. The DNA was the basis for D and trimming; V, J and clone size are from that table. Present in this sample are about 1.1 million clones, around 78% of which were seen just once. The ten top clones hold about 0.52% of the sample.

The material sequenced was memory CD4+ T cells from PBMCs. The meaning of the sample's cell subset or site label: CD45RA-negative fraction. The chain links TRBV28 with TRBJ2-7; a stretch of 7 junction bases matches TRBD1. This TCR derives from a man aged 18 to 35 in good health. Some clones in this sample may be carry-over from other donors' samples. DNA sequence: TGTGCCATTACGGGACAGTCTGGTTACGAGCAGTACTTC. It encodes CAITGQSGYEQYF.